The entry that follows covers one TCR beta chain sequence. Uncontrolled infection, other autoimmune disease, pregnancy or lactation disqualified patients from enrolment. This specimen comes from a study of T cells in Graves' hyperthyroidism and ophthalmopathy. What was amplified from RNA transcripts were TCR beta CDR3 regions. The HTBI primer set served for first-round RT-PCR of the TCR CDR3. TCRdb independently ran MiXCR on the multiplex PCR reads; one entry per CDR3 protein. The table has more than 350,000 distinct CDR3 sequences, roughly a sixth seen once. J lost 8 bases, V lost 5 bases, and 6 bases had no gene match. This CDR3 spans 12 amino acids. Germline loops: CDR1 MNHNS, CDR2 SASEGT.

Specimen: blood. This receptor was taken from a woman younger than 45 with Graves' hyperthyroidism that later progressed to Graves' ophthalmopathy. The chain carries TRBV6-1 and TRBJ2-7, with TRBD2 matching over 7 bases. The CDR3 protein is CASSLGGFKQYF. In DNA, the CDR3 is TGTGCCAGCAGTCTGGGGGGGTTCAAGCAGTACTTC.